Presented here are 14 T cell receptor beta chains from one specimen sequenced in a study of tumor and adjacent non-tumor tissue in lung cancer. This sample's RNA came from whole unsorted tissue. The library came from three nested PCR rounds adapted from ARM-PCR protocols. TCRdb used MiXCR to reprocess the multiplex PCR reads, holding one entry per CDR3 protein. The table includes 120,000 or so distinct CDR3 sequences, approximately 71% detected once. Specimen: lung tumor tissue. Receptors were obtained from a man aged 25-45 years with non-small cell lung cancer.

As for this clonotype: This may come from a read error, since a much larger clone is one base off. The chain couples TRBV5-6 to TRBJ2-3, with D perhaps being TRBD1 or TRBD2 (5 bases each). The CDR3 is made up of 14 amino acids. Germline loops: CDR1 SGHDT, CDR2 YYEEEE. CDR3 protein: CASSSGRLTATQYF. CDR3 DNA: TGTGCCAGCAGTTCGGGACGGCTGACAGCTACGCAGTATTTT.

The chain links TRBV7-9 to TRBJ2-2; 7 nucleotides match TRBD1. V shed 0 bases, J shed 2 bases, and the junction held 9 bases outside the gene matches. The germline V gene has CDR1 SEHNR and CDR2 FQNEAQ (reference sequence). The CDR3 consists of 18 residues. The CDR3 reads CASSLAIQGSLNTGELFF. In nucleotides, the CDR3 is TGTGCCAGCAGCTTAGCGATACAGGGGTCCCTTAACACCGGGGAGCTGTTTTTT.

Turning to this clonotype: This may stem from a read error, because a much larger clone lies one nucleotide away. The gene calls are TRBV20-1 and TRBJ1-1, with D possibly being TRBD1 (5 bases). This CDR3 is 14 amino acids long. The ends were cut back, 6 bases at V and 3 bases at J, with 17 bases in the middle. Germline CDR1 reads DFQATT; CDR2 reads SNEGSKA (reference sequence). CDR3 in amino acids: CSASLRGLYTEAFF. The CDR3 DNA reads TGCAGTGCATCCCTGAGGGGACTGTACACTGAAGCTTTCTTT.

The rearrangement links TRBV7-8 to TRBJ1-1; a possible D gene is TRBD1 (6 bases). This CDR3 is built from 15 residues. The V end lost 1 base, the J end lost 5 bases, and 14 bases lay between the germline ends. Germline V gene lookup returns CDR1 SGHVS and CDR2 FQNEAQ. This CDR3 is CASSLDRGRGTEAFF. The CDR3 region has the DNA TGTGCCAGCAGCTTAGACCGGGGGCGGGGTACTGAAGCTTTCTTT.

Of note for this clonotype: Just one base apart from a much larger clone, this may be a read error. The chain recombines TRBV12-3 or TRBV12-4 with TRBJ1-1; D is undetermined. There are 14 residues in the CDR3. Between the trimmed V and J ends, which lost 5 bases and 5 bases, there was a span of 15 bases. The DNA for the CDR3 is TGTGCCAGCAGTAATCCCTTTCTGGAGACTGAAGCTTTCTTT. Translating gives CASSNPFLETEAFF.

This clonotype was observed many times. The chain has TRBV20-1 and TRBJ2-1; D gene unclear. V lost 3 bases, J lost 0 bases, and 9 bases lay in between. CDR3 length equals 14 residues. The germline gives CDR1 DFQATT, CDR2 SNEGSKA (reference sequence). The CDR3 DNA sequence: TGCAGTGCTAGCGTGGTTAGCTCCTACAATGAGCAGTTCTTC. Residues: CSASVVSSYNEQFF.

This chain connects TRBV4-1 to TRBJ2-1; perhaps TRBD2 as D (6 bases). CDR3 length: 16 amino acids. CDR1 is MGHRA, CDR2 YSYEKL, per germline. With 1 base removed from V and 5 bases from J, the gap between germline ends came to 15 bases. CDR3 in DNA: TGCGCCAGCAGCCAAGCCCTAGTGGGGGGAAACAATGAGCAGTTCTTC. It encodes CASSQALVGGNNEQFF.

This clonotype has only one observation. This may come from a read error, since a much larger clone is one base off. The CDR3 coding sequence is TGTGCCAGCAGCCCGAGGGCTGCGGGGCCGGAGACCAAGTACTTC. This gives the protein CASSPRAAGPETKYF. The rearrangement links TRBV12-3 or TRBV12-4 to TRBJ2-5; possible D gene TRBD2, 6 bases. This CDR3 spans 15 amino acids.

This chain connects TRBV11-2 to TRBJ2-7, with TRBD2 as a possible D gene (5 bases). Germline-derived CDR1 and CDR2 are SGHAT and FQNNGV. The CDR3 spans 14 residues. Trimming took off 6 bases at V and 3 bases at J, with 15 bases between the two ends. The CDR3 DNA reads as TGTGCCAGCAGTAGGGATGGGAGCAACTACGAGCAGTACTTC. This gives the protein CASSRDGSNYEQYF.

This clonotype occurred many times. The V call is TRBV20-1, the J call TRBJ2-6; the match to TRBD1 covers 7 bases. Trimming at V came to 1 base and at J to 4 bases, leaving 10 bases not matched to a gene. Germline V lookup: CDR1 DFQATT, CDR2 SNEGSKA (reference sequence). This CDR3 contains 17 residues. The CDR3 protein is CSARARTGLEGANVLTF. The CDR3 DNA follows: TGCAGTGCTAGAGCACGGACAGGACTGGAAGGGGCCAACGTCCTGACTTTC.

Comment on this clonotype: A much larger clonotype is one base distant, so this may be a read error. The chain combines TRBV6-6 with TRBJ2-7; D is perhaps TRBD1 (6 bases). Trimming stripped 5 bases from V and 9 bases from J, with 14 bases between. Germline CDR1 and CDR2: MNHNY and SVGAGI (reference sequence). There are 12 residues in the CDR3. The chain's CDR3 is CASSRQVGVQYF. Here the CDR3 DNA reads TGTGCCAGCAGTAGACAGGTTGGGGTGCAGTACTTC.

The V call is TRBV20-1, the J call TRBJ2-7, with 9 bases lining up with TRBD1. The germline V gene encodes CDR1 DFQATT and CDR2 SNEGSKA (reference sequence). Losses at the gene ends were 4 bases for V and 3 bases for J; bases not matched to a gene: 1. This CDR3 is 12 amino acids long. CDR3 loop: CSAMTGGYEQYF. The DNA for the CDR3 is TGCAGTGCTATGACAGGGGGCTACGAGCAGTACTTC.

Concerning this clonotype itself: This may be a read error: a much more frequent sequence differs by one nucleotide. V and J are TRBV7-9 and TRBJ2-7; 10 bases map to TRBD1. The CDR3 extends over 15 amino acids. Germline values: CDR1 SEHNR, CDR2 FQNEAQ (reference sequence). The CDR3 region has the DNA TGTGCCAGCAGCCCCCGCGACAGGGGGCTGTACGAGCAGTGCTTC. Translation gives CASSPRDRGLYEQCF.

The gene calls are TRBV11-2 and TRBJ2-5; D perhaps matches TRBD2 (6 bases). CDR1 SGHAT and CDR2 FQNNGV come from the germline V gene. The CDR3 is made up of 14 amino acids. V was shortened by 5 bases and J by 5 bases, with 15 bases between the two germline ends. CDR3 in DNA: TGTGCCAGCAGCCCTGCCGTCGCGGGGGAGACCCAGTACTTC. Translating it yields CASSPAVAGETQYF.